This TCR beta chain was documented in a study of cytomegalovirus exposure and HLA in healthy donors. Libraries were prepared by immunoSEQ multiplex PCR; TCRdb keeps only in-frame clonotypes and omits some of them. The sample records around 49,000 clones, about 90% being singletons. Germline CDR1 reads MNHNS; CDR2 reads SASEGT. Trimming left V 3 bases short and J 0 bases short, with 9 bases between. The CDR3 runs to 15 residues. The sequence derives from a young man in good health and CMV-seronegative. The chain has TRBV6-1 and TRBJ1-5, with a possible D match to TRBD1 (6 bases). Sequenced sample: PBMCs. The CDR3 loop is CASSDRGLSNQPQHF. The CDR3 nucleotides read TGTGCCAGCAGTGACAGGGGCCTTAGCAATCAGCCCCAGCATTTT.